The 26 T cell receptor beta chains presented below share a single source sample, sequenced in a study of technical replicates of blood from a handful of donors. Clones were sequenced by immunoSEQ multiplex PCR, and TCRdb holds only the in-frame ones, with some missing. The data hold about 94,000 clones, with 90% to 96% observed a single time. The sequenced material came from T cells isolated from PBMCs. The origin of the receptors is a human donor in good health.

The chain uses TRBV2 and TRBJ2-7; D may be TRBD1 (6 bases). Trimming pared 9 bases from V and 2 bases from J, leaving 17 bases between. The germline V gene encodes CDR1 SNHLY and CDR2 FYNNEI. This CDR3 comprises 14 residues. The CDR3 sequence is CARPSGTYTYEQYF. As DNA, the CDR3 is TGTGCCAGACCGTCCGGGACATACACCTACGAGCAGTACTTC.

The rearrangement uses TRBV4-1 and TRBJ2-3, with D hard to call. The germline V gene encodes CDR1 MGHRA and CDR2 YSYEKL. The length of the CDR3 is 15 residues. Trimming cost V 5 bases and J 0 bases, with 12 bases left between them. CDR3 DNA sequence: TGCGCCAGCAGCGAAGTCACTTCTAGCACAGATACGCAGTATTTT. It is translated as CASSEVTSSTDTQYF.

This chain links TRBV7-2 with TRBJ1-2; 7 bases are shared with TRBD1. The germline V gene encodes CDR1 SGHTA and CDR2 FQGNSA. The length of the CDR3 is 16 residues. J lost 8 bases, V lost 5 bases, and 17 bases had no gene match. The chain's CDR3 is CASSANWDSSVMGYTF. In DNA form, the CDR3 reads TGTGCCAGCAGCGCCAACTGGGACAGCTCGGTTATGGGCTACACCTTC.

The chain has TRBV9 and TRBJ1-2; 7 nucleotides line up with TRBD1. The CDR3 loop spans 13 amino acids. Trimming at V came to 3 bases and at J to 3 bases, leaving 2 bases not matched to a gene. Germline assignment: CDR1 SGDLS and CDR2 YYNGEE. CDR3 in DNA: TGTGCCAGCAGCGCGGACAGGCACTATGGCTACACCTTC. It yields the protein CASSADRHYGYTF.

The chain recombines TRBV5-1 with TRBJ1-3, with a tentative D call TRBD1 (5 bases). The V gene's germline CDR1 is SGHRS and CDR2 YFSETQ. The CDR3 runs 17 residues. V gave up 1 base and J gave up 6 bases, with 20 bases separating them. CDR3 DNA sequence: TGCGCCAGCAGCTTGAACCCCCAGGGAAACTTAGAAAACACCATATATTTT. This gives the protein CASSLNPQGNLENTIYF.

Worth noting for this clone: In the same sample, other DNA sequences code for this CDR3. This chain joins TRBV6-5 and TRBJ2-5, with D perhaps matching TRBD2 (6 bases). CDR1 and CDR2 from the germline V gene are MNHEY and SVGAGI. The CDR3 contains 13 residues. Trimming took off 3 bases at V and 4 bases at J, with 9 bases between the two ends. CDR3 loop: CASSYGGGETQYF. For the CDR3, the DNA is TGTGCCAGCAGTTATGGGGGAGGAGAGACCCAGTACTTC.

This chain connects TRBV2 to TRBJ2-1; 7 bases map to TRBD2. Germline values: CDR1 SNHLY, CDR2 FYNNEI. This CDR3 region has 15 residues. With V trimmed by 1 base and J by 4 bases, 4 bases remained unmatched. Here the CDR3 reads CASSEVAGDYNEQFF. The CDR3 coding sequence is TGTGCCAGCAGTGAAGTTGCGGGAGATTACAATGAGCAGTTCTTC.

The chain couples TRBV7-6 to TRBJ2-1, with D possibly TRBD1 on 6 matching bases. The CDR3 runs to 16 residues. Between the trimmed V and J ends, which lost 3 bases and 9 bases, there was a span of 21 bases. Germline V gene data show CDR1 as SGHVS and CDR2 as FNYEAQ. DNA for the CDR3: TGTGCCAGCAGCTTCTTGGGGGCGCACGTCGCGGGTGAGCAGTTCTTC. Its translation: CASSFLGAHVAGEQFF.

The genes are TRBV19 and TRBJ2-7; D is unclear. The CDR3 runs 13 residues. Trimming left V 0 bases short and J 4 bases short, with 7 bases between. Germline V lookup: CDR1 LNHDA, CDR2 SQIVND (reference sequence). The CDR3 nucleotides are TGTGCCAGTAGTATAGATATGCGGTACGAGCAGTACTTC. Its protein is CASSIDMRYEQYF.

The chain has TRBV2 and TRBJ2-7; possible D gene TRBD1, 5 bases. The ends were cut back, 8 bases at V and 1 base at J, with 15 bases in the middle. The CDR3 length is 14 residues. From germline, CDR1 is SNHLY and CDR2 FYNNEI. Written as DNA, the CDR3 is TGTGCCAGCGTTCCTCCCGACAGATCCTACGAGCAGTACTTC. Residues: CASVPPDRSYEQYF. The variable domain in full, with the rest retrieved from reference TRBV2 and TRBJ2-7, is EPEVTQTPSHQVTQMGQEVILRCVPISNHLYFYWYRQILGQKVEFLVSFYNNEISEKSEIFDDQFSVERPDGSNFTLKIRSTKLEDSAMYFCASVPPDRSYEQYFGPGTRLTVT.

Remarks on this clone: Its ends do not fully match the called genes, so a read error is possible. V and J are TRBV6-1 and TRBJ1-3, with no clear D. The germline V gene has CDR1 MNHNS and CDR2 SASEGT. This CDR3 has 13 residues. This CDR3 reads CASSEARGSTIYF. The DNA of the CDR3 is TGTGCCAGCAGTGAAGCGCGAGGAAGCACCATATATTTT.

CDR3 nucleotide sequence: TGTGCCAGCAGTCCCCGGGGGTCCTACGAGCAGTACTTC. Its protein product is CASSPRGSYEQYF. The chain recombines TRBV28 with TRBJ2-7, with D possibly matching TRBD2 (6 bases). The germline CDR1 and CDR2 sequences are MDHEN and SYDVKM. Trimming removed 5 bases at V and 1 base at J, with 9 bases between. This CDR3 has 13 amino acids.

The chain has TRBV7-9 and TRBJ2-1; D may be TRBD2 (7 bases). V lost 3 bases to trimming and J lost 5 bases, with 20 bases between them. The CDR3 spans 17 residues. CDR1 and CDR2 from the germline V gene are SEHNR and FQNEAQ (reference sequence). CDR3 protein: CASSFLKRDTGNNEQFF. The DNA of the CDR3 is TGTGCCAGCAGCTTCTTAAAGCGGGATACAGGGAACAATGAGCAGTTCTTC.

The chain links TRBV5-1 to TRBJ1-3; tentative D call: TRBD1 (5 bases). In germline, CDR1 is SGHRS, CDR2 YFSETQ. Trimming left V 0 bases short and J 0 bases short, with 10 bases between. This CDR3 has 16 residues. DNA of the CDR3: TGCGCCAGCAGCTTGGATGGGGCTCGCTCTGGAAACACCATATATTTT. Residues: CASSLDGARSGNTIYF. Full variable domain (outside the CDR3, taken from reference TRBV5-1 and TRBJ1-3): KAGVTQTPRYLIKTRGQQVTLSCSPISGHRSVSWYQQTPGQGLQFLFEYFSETQRNKGNFPGRFSGRQFSNSRSEMNVSTLELGDSALYLCASSLDGARSGNTIYFGEGSWLTVV.

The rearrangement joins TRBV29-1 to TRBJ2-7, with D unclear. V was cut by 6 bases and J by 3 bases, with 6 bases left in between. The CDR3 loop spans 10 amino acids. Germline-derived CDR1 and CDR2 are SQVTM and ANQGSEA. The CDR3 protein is CSVADYEQYF. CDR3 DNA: TGCAGCGTGGCAGACTACGAGCAGTACTTC.

This CDR3 is CASNLLAGEGEETQYF. The CDR3 coding sequence is TGCGCCAGCAATCTCCTAGCGGGAGAGGGTGAAGAGACCCAGTACTTC. The rearrangement uses TRBV5-1 and TRBJ2-5; 10 bases line up with TRBD2. CDR1 and CDR2 from the germline V gene are SGHRS and YFSETQ. This CDR3 has 16 amino acids. The junction had 11 bases not matched to a gene; V was cut back by 6 bases and J by 3 bases.

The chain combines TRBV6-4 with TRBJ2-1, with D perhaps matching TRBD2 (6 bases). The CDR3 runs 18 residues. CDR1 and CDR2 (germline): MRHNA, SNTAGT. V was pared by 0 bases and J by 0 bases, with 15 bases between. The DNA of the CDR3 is TGTGCCAGCAGTGACTCTGGAGGGCTACCCTTCTCCTACAATGAGCAGTTCTTC. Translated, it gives CASSDSGGLPFSYNEQFF.

This CDR3 reads CASRSGLGSYEQYF. The CDR3 DNA reads TGCGCCAGCCGTAGCGGGTTGGGCTCCTACGAGCAGTACTTC. The chain carries TRBV4-1 and TRBJ2-7, with TRBD2 matching over 7 bases. Germline CDR1 MGHRA, CDR2 YSYEKL. J lost 0 bases, V lost 8 bases, and 7 bases had no gene match. CDR3 length: 14 amino acids.

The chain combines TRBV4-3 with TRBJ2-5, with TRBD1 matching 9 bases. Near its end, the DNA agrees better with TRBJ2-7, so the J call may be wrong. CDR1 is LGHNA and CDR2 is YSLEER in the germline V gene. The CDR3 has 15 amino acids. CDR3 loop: CASSQGLGTGYEQYF. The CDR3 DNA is TGCGCCAGCAGCCAAGGGCTAGGGACAGGGTACGAGCAGTACTTC.

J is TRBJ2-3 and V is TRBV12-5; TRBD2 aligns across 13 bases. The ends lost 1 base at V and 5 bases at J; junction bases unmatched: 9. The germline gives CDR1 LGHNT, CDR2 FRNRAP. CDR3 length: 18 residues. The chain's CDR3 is CASGLALLAGGIGDTQYF. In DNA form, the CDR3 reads TGTGCTAGTGGTTTGGCCCTACTAGCGGGAGGGATAGGAGATACGCAGTATTTT. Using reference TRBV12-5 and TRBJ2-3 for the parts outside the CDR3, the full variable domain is DARVTQTPRHKVTEMGQEVTMRCQPILGHNTVFWYRQTMMQGLELLAYFRNRAPLDDSGMPKDRFSAEMPDATLATLKIQPSEPRDSAVYFCASGLALLAGGIGDTQYFGPGTRLTVL.

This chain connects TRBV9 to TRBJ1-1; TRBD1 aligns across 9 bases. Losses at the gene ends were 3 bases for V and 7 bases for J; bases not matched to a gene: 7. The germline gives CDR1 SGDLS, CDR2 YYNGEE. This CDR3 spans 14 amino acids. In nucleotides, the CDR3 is TGTGCCAGCAGCGAGGGACAGGGCTGGGGTGAAGCTTTCTTT. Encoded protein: CASSEGQGWGEAFF. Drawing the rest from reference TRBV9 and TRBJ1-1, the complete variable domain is DSGVTQTPKHLITATGQRVTLRCSPRSGDLSVYWYQQSLDQGLQFLIQYYNGEERAKGNILERFSAQQFPDLHSELNLSSLELGDSALYFCASSEGQGWGEAFFGQGTRLTVV.

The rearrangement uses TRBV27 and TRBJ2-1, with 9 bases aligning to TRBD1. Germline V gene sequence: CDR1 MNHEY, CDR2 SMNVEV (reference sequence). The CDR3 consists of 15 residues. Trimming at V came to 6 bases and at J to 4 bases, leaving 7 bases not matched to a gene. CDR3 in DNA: TGTGCCAGCAGGGCTTCTGGACAGGGGTACAATGAGCAGTTCTTC. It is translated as CASRASGQGYNEQFF.

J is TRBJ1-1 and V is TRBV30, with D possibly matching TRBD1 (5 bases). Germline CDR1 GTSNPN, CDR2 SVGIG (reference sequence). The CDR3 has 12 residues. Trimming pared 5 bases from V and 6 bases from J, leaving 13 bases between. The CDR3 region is CAWSPGGAEAFF. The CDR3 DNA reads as TGTGCCTGGTCTCCGGGGGGGGCTGAAGCTTTCTTT.

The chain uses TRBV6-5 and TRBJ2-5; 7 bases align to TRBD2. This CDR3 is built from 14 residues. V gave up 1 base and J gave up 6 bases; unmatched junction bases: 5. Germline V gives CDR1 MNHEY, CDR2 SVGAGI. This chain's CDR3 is CASSYWRELKTQYF. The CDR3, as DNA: TGTGCCAGCAGTTACTGGCGGGAGCTGAAGACCCAGTACTTC.

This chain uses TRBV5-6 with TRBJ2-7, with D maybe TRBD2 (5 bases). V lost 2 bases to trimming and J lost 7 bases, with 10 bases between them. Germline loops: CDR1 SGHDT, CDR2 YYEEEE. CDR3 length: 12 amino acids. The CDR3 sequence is CASSFLRGEQYF. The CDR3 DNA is TGTGCCAGCAGCTTCTTGCGAGGGGAGCAGTACTTC.

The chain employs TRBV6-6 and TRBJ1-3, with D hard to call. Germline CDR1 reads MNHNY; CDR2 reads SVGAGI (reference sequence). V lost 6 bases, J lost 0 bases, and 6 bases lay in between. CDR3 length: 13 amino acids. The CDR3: CASRVSSGNTIYF. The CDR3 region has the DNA TGTGCCAGCAGGGTTAGCTCTGGAAACACCATATATTTT.